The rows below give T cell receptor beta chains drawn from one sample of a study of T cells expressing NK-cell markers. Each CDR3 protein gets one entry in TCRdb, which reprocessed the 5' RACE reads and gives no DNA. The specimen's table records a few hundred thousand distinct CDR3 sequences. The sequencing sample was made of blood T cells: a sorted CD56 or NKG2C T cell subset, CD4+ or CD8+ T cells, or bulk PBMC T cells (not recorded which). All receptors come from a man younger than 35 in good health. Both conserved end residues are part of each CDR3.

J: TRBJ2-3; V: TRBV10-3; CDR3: CAISRTDDTQYF
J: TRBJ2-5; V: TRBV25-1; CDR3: CASSDQGRETQYF
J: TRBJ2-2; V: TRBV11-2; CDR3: CASSFGNTGELFF
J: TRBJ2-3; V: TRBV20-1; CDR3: CSAKSGLTTDTQYF
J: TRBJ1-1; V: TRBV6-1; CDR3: CASSLKHRGNTEAFF
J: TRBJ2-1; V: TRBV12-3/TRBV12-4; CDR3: CASSFRRASYNEQFF
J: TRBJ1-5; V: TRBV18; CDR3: CASSPGQGLNQPQHF
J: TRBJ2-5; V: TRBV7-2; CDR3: CASSPGDQGETQYF
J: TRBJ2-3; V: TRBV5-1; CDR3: CASSLGRAESTDTQYF
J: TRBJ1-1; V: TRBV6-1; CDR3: CASSHGGDRNTEAFF
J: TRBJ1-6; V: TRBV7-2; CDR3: CASSLEAGLQSPLHF
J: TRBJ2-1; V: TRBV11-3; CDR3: CASTQSQLAGDEQFF
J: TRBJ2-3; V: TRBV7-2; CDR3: CASSLGSGMVGDTQYF
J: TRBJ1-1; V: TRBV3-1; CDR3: CASSQGSDLAFF
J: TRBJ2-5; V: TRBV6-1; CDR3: CASSAISGRRETQYF
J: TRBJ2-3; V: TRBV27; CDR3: CASTESPGRGTDTQYF
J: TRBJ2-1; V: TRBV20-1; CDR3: CSAKTGGSEQFF
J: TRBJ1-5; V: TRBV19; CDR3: CASSPLTGESNQPQHF
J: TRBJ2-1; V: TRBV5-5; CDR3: CASSFAGISEQFF
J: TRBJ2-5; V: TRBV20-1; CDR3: CSARDGVDRGETQYF
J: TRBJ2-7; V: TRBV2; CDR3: CASSPQVEQYF
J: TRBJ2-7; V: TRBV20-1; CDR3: CSAYPGGYFYEQYF
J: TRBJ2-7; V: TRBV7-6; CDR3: CASSSRVGGYEQYF
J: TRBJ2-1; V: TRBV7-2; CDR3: CASSREGSGSYEQFF
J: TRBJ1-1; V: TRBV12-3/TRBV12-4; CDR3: CASSRTTGPPMGTEAFF
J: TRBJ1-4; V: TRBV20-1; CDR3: CSARRELATNEKLFF
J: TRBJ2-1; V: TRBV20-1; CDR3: CSAPIAGANEQFF
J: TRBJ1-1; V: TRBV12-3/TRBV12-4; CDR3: CASSLKWGTEAFF
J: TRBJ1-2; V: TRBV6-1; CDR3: CASSQWRPNSYGYTF
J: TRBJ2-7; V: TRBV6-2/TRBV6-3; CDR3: CASRVDNGPYYEQYF
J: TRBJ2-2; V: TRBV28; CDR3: CASSLTSGSIVIGELFF
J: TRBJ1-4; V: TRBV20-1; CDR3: CSASDRGLTNEKLFF
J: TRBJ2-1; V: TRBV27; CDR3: CASSSMVAGNEQFF
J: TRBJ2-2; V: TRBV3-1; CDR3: CASSQRGMNTGELFF
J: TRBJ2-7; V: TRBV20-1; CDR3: CSAPGLDFTSSYEQYF
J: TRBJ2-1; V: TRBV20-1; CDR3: CSARDRGTRSYNEQFF
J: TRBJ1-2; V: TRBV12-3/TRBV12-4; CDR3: CASSSQGANYGYTF
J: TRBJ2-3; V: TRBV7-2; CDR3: CASSYSGKADTQYF
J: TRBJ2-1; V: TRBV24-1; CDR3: CATSDLRAGQGWDEQFF
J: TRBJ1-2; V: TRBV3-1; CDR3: CASSQEGWTSRRYGYTF
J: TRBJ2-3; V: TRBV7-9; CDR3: CASSLTSGRTDTQYF
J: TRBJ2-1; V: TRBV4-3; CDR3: CASSQGTGDEQFF
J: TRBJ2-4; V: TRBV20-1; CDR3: CSAREWGTRVRNIQYF
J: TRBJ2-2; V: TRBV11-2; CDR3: CASSSYETGGDWFSGELFF
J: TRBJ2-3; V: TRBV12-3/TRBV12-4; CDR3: CASSLDPRESADTQYF
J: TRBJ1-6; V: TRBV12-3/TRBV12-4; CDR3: CASTHGSRNSPLHF
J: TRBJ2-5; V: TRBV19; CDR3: CASSIDGLSPDQYF
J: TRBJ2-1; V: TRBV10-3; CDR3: CAISAQTGTGVNEQFF
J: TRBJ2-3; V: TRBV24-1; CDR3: CATSATVTTDTQYF
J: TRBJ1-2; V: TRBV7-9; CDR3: CASSSGGASGYTF